This TCR beta chain was documented in a study of T cell repertoires in cytomegalovirus infection. Trimming left V 7 bases short and J 2 bases short, with 21 bases between. Germline CDR1 MDHEN, CDR2 SYDVKM. CDR3 length equals 17 residues. TCRdb itself ran the reads through MiXCR, one entry per CDR3 protein. The sample lists some 700,000 distinct CDR3 sequences, about a third occurring once. The TCR originated in a human donor in good health (CMV status not recorded). Some clones in this sample may be carry-over from other donors' samples. The chain is built from TRBV28 and TRBJ2-4; D remains unclear. The sequenced sample consisted of PBMCs. The CDR3 nucleotides are TGTGCCAGCACTCCCGAGGCTAGGGCATTGACCAAAAACATTCAGTACTTC. Translating it yields CASTPEARALTKNIQYF. Complete variable domain (other parts from reference TRBV28 and TRBJ2-4): DVKVTQSSRYLVKRTGEKVFLECVQDMDHENMFWYRQDPGLGLRLIYFSYDVKMKEKGDIPEGYSVSREKKERFSLILESASTNQTSMYLCASTPEARALTKNIQYFGAGTRLSVL.